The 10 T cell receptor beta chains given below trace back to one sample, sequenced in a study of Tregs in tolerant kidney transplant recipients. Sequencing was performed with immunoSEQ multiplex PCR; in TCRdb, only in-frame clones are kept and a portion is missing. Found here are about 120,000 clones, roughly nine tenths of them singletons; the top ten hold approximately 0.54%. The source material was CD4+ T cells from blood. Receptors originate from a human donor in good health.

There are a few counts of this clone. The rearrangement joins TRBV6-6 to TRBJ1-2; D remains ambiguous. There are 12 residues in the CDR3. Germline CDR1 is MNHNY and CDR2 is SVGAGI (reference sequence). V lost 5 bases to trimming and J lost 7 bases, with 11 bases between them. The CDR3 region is CASSPPPGGYTF. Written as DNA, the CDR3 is TGTGCCAGCAGTCCCCCCCCGGGTGGCTACACCTTC.

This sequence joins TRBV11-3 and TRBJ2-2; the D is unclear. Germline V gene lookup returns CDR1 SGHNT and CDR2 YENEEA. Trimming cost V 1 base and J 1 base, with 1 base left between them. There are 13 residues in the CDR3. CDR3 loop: CASSLVNTGELFF. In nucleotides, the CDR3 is TGTGCCAGCAGCTTAGTGAACACCGGGGAGCTGTTTTTT.

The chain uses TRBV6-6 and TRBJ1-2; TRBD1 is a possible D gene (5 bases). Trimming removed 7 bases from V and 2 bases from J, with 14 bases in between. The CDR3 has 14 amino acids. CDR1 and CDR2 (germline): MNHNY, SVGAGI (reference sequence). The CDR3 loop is CASTPRTSNYGYTF. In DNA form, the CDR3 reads TGTGCCAGCACCCCCCGGACATCAAACTATGGCTACACCTTC.

The CDR3 here is CSGTGQGINGGELFF. The DNA for the CDR3 is TGCAGCGGGACGGGACAGGGAATAAATGGCGGGGAGCTGTTTTTT. The rearrangement uses TRBV29-1 and TRBJ2-2, with 9 bases aligning to TRBD1. CDR1 is SQVTM, CDR2 ANQGSEA, per germline. Losses at the gene ends were 7 bases for V and 7 bases for J; bases not matched to a gene: 13. The CDR3 is 15 amino acids.

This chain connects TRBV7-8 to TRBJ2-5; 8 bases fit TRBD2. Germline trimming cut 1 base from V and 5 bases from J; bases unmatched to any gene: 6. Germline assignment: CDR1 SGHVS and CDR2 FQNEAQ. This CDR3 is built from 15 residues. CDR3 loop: CASSLEGLGAETQYF. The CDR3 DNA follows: TGTGCCAGCAGCTTAGAGGGACTAGGGGCCGAGACCCAGTACTTC.

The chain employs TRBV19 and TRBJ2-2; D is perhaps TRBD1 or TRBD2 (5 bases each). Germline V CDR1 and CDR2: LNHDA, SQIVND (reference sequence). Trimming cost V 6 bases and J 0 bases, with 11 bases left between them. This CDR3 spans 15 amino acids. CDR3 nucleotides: TGTGCCAGTAGGAGGGGCGCCGCGAACACCGGGGAGCTGTTTTTT. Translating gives CASRRGAANTGELFF.

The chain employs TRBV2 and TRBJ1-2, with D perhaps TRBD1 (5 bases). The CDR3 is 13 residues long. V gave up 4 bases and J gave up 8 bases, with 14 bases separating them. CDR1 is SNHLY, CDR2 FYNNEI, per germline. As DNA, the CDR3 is TGTGCCAGCAGTGGACAGCGGTCGGGAGGCTACACCTTC. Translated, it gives CASSGQRSGGYTF.

CDR3 coding DNA: TGTGCCAGCAGCCAACCTCGGACAGGGCGGACCGGGGAGCTGTTTTTT. It codes for CASSQPRTGRTGELFF. This chain links TRBV4-2 with TRBJ2-2, with 8 bases lining up with TRBD1. The CDR3 covers 16 residues. Germline V lookup: CDR1 LGHNA, CDR2 YNFKEQ. V lost 2 bases, J lost 5 bases, and 7 bases stayed unmatched.

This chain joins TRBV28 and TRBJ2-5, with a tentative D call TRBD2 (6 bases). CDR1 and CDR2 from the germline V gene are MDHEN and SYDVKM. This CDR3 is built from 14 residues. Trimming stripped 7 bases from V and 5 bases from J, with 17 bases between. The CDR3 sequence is CASMGGPRRETQYF. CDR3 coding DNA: TGTGCCAGCATGGGGGGACCGCGGCGGGAGACCCAGTACTTC.

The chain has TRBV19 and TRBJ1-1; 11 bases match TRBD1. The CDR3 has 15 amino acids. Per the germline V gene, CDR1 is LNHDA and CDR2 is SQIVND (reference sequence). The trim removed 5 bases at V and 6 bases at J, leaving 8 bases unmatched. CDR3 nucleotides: TGTGCCAGTAGTTTAGGGGGGACAGGGGGTTCTGAAGCTTTCTTT. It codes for CASSLGGTGGSEAFF.